The clone carrying this T cell receptor beta chain was counted at least ten times. This record comes from a study of patients and donors after allogeneic stem cell transplantation. TCRdb redid the calling of the RT-PCR reads with MiXCR, one entry per CDR3 protein. The repertoire holds about 960,000 distinct CDR3 sequences, with under 20% as singletons. The CDR3 has 15 amino acids. V gave up 1 base and J gave up 4 bases; unmatched junction bases: 2. From germline, CDR1 is SGHVS and CDR2 FNYEAQ. The genes are TRBV7-6 and TRBJ2-1, with 9 bases fitting TRBD1. The sequenced sample was blood, either unsorted or a sorted T cell fraction (not recorded which). This TCR derives from a human donor who was either an allogeneic HSCT recipient or a stem cell or donor lymphocyte infusion donor (not recorded which). It is not recorded whose cells these are; they may come from a transplant donor. The CDR3 region is CASSLGGTGYNEQFF. CDR3 in DNA: TGTGCCAGCAGCTTAGGGGGGACAGGGTACAATGAGCAGTTCTTC.